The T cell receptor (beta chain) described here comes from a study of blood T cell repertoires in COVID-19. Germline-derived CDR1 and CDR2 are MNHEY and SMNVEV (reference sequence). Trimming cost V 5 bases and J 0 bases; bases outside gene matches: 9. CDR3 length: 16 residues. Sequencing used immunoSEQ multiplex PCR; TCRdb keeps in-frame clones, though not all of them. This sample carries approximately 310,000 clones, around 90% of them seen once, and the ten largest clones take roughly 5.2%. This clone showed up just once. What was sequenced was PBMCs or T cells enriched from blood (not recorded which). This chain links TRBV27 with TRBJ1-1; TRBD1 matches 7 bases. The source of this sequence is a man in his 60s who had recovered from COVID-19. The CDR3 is CASSPWTGTLNTEAFF. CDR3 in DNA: TGTGCCAGCAGTCCTTGGACAGGAACTTTGAACACTGAAGCTTTCTTT.